This TCR beta chain derives from a study of cytomegalovirus exposure and HLA in healthy donors. General observations from the study: Among the sequence variants, a highly shared cluster was likely an artifact of sequencing. As immune exposure information, only CMV serostatus was available.

Comments on this clone: Its specificity is unknown.

This PCR relied on a set of 60 Vbeta primers and 13 Jbeta primers. Libraries were prepared by immunoSEQ multiplex PCR; TCRdb keeps only in-frame clonotypes and omits some of them. The table records approximately 220,000 clones, about four fifths of them present only once. Trimming at V came to 2 bases and at J to 3 bases, leaving 7 bases not matched to a gene. Germline lookup yields CDR1 MDHEN and CDR2 SYDVKM. The CDR3 runs 15 residues. The TCR sequence derives from a man aged 40-49 years in good health and CMV-seropositive. The V and J genes are TRBV28 and TRBJ2-7; 7 bases match TRBD2. What was sequenced was PBMCs. The CDR3 is CASSLGGTSVYEQYV. In DNA form, the CDR3 reads TGTGCCAGCAGTTTAGGGGGAACTAGCGTCTACGAGCAGTACGTC.